The 18 T cell receptor beta chains in this list originate from one sample, sequenced in a study of OX40 agonist ivuxolimab in advanced cancers. Sequencing used immunoSEQ multiplex PCR; TCRdb keeps in-frame clones, though not all of them. The sample lists about 56,000 clones; around 90% were seen once. The material was CD4+ or CD8+ T cells sorted from blood, obtained in a trial of the OX40 agonist ivuxolimab. The receptors were sampled from an adult with an advanced solid tumor such as melanoma, head and neck, liver or kidney cancer.

DNA of the CDR3: TGTGCCAGCAGTTTAGGTCCTGGACAGGGGGCTAGCGATGAGCAGTTCTTC. The encoded protein is CASSLGPGQGASDEQFF. The chain carries TRBV27 and TRBJ2-1; 11 nucleotides match TRBD1. Unmatched junction bases numbered 11, after V lost 2 bases and J lost 8 bases. The germline CDR1 and CDR2 sequences are MNHEY and SMNVEV (reference sequence). The CDR3 is 17 residues long.

The chain carries TRBV11-3 and TRBJ2-3; 13 bases are shared with TRBD2. V lost 5 bases to trimming and J lost 1 base; unmatched junction nucleotides: 9. There are 18 residues in the CDR3. Germline V gives CDR1 SGHNT, CDR2 YENEEA. CDR3 nucleotides: TGTGCCAGCAGCCCAGGAACTAGCGGGAGGGCCGGCACAGATACGCAGTATTTT. Residues: CASSPGTSGRAGTDTQYF.

The chain carries TRBV10-2 and TRBJ2-7, with a tentative D call TRBD1 (5 bases). The CDR3 runs 13 residues. Trimming cost V 4 bases and J 0 bases, with 7 bases left between them. Germline assignment: CDR1 WSHSY and CDR2 SAAADI. CDR3 nucleotide sequence: TGCGCCAGCAGTGCCGACAGCTCCTACGAGCAGTACTTC. Its protein product is CASSADSSYEQYF.

V is TRBV19 and J is TRBJ1-2; 7 nucleotides match TRBD1. Germline values: CDR1 LNHDA, CDR2 SQIVND (reference sequence). V shed 3 bases, J shed 2 bases, and the junction held 3 bases outside the gene matches. The length of the CDR3 is 14 residues. The CDR3 coding sequence is TGTGCCAGTAGTATTGGGGACAGCAACTATGGCTACACCTTC. Residues: CASSIGDSNYGYTF. Full variable domain (missing parts from reference TRBV19 and TRBJ1-2): DGGITQSPKYLFRKEGQNVTLSCEQNLNHDAMYWYRQDPGQGLRLIYYSQIVNDFQKGDIAEGYSVSREKKESFPLTVTSAQKNPTAFYLCASSIGDSNYGYTFGSGTRLTVV.

The rearrangement links TRBV29-1 to TRBJ1-3; perhaps TRBD1 as D (6 bases). V was trimmed by 4 bases and J by 0 bases, leaving 13 bases between them. From germline, CDR1 is SQVTM and CDR2 ANQGSEA. The CDR3 contains 15 residues. The CDR3 region has the DNA TGCAGCGTTGGAAGGGGGGGATCCTCTGGAAACACCATATATTTT. Translation gives CSVGRGGSSGNTIYF.

The chain uses TRBV11-2 and TRBJ2-1; maybe TRBD1 (6 bases). Germline V gene lookup returns CDR1 SGHAT and CDR2 FQNNGV. The CDR3 covers 16 residues. The V and J ends lost 4 bases and 0 bases respectively, with 13 bases between them. The CDR3 reads CASSSSGTTSYNEQFF. As DNA, the CDR3 is TGTGCCAGCAGCTCCTCCGGGACAACCTCCTACAATGAGCAGTTCTTC.

This clone was observed a single time. The chain has TRBV9 and TRBJ2-1; TRBD2 agrees at 16 bases. V gave up 4 bases and J gave up 8 bases; unmatched junction bases: 6. Germline V lookup: CDR1 SGDLS, CDR2 YYNGEE. The CDR3 sequence is 16 residues long. Written as DNA, the CDR3 is TGTGCCAGCAGCCCGGGACTAGCGGGAGGGAGAGATGAGCAGTTCTTC. Protein product: CASSPGLAGGRDEQFF.

The rearrangement joins TRBV10-1 to TRBJ1-1; possibly TRBD1 for D (5 bases). Looked up from germline, CDR1 is WNHNN and CDR2 is SYGVQD (reference sequence). V lost 2 bases and J 4 bases, leaving 8 bases between the germline ends. This CDR3 is 13 amino acids long. The CDR3 sequence is CASSETGRTEAFF. CDR3 coding DNA: TGCGCCAGCAGTGAGACGGGGCGCACTGAAGCTTTCTTT.

This sequence joins TRBV2 and TRBJ2-4, with TRBD2 matching over 13 bases. Germline assignment: CDR1 SNHLY and CDR2 FYNNEI. Trimming at V came to 10 bases and at J to 3 bases, leaving 9 bases not matched to a gene. The CDR3 contains 16 residues. CDR3 loop: CATTGTSGDHKNIQYF. CDR3 nucleotides: TGTGCCACTACGGGGACTAGCGGGGACCACAAAAACATTCAGTACTTC.

This clone occurred once. This sequence joins TRBV4-1 and TRBJ2-7; D may be TRBD1 or TRBD2 (6 bases each). The CDR3 contains 16 residues. Per germline, CDR1 MGHRA and CDR2 YSYEKL. The V end was cut by 0 bases, the J end by 3 bases, with 15 bases between. Here the CDR3 DNA reads TGCGCCAGCAGCCAAGAAGTAGGGGGGTTAATCTACGAGCAGTACTTC. Its protein is CASSQEVGGLIYEQYF.

The gene calls are TRBV7-8 and TRBJ1-2, with 9 positions matching TRBD1. V lost 1 base to trimming and J lost 3 bases; unmatched junction nucleotides: 9. Germline V gene data show CDR1 as SGHVS and CDR2 as FQNEAQ. The CDR3 extends over 17 amino acids. The CDR3 DNA reads as TGTGCCAGCAGCTTAGAGTGGACAGGGGCGCCTGACTATGGCTACACCTTC. Protein product: CASSLEWTGAPDYGYTF.

The chain couples TRBV4-1 to TRBJ2-1, with 7 bases lining up with TRBD2. CDR1 and CDR2 from the germline V gene are MGHRA and YSYEKL. J was trimmed by 3 bases and V by 1 base; bases with no gene match: 12. The CDR3 has 18 amino acids. CDR3 residues: CASSQAPGAGEGYNEQFF. In DNA form, the CDR3 reads TGCGCCAGCAGCCAAGCCCCCGGGGCGGGAGAGGGCTACAATGAGCAGTTCTTC.

The chain has TRBV10-2 and TRBJ2-3; D is possibly TRBD1 (6 bases). V was cut by 3 bases and J by 4 bases, with 14 bases left in between. Germline V gene sequence: CDR1 WSHSY, CDR2 SAAADI. The CDR3 is made up of 15 amino acids. CDR3: CASSDERGSPDTQYF. For the CDR3, the DNA is TGCGCCAGCAGTGACGAAAGGGGGTCCCCAGATACGCAGTATTTT.

CDR3 nucleotides: TGTGCCAGCAGTTTAGGGGCAGGTGCCAATCAGCCCCAGCATTTT. Amino acids: CASSLGAGANQPQHF. The chain joins TRBV27 to TRBJ1-5, with D tentatively TRBD1 (5 bases). This CDR3 region has 15 residues. CDR1 is MNHEY and CDR2 is SMNVEV in the germline V gene (reference sequence). Trimming cost V 2 bases and J 3 bases, with 11 bases left between them.

V usage is TRBV2 and J usage is TRBJ1-3; D ambiguous. The V end was cut by 2 bases, the J end by 8 bases, with 13 bases between. There are 14 residues in the CDR3. Germline-derived CDR1 and CDR2 are SNHLY and FYNNEI. The DNA of the CDR3 is TGTGCCAGCAGTGAATGGGCAGCTGTAGACACCATATATTTT. Its protein is CASSEWAAVDTIYF.

The rearrangement joins TRBV12-5 to TRBJ2-3, with TRBD2 identical over 11 bases. The ends lost 1 base at V and 6 bases at J; junction bases unmatched: 12. Germline V gene sequence: CDR1 LGHNT, CDR2 FRNRAP. This CDR3 comprises 18 residues. The CDR3 DNA is TGTGCTAGTGGTTTGGCCTTCCCGACTAGCGGGATGGACGATACGCAGTATTTT. Its translation is CASGLAFPTSGMDDTQYF.

The chain employs TRBV11-3 and TRBJ2-7, with 7 positions matching TRBD1. Germline loops: CDR1 SGHNT, CDR2 YENEEA. V trimming: 4 bases; J trimming: 3 bases; junction bases outside the gene matches: 6. This CDR3 is built from 14 residues. The CDR3 protein is CASSSGTADYEQYF. Here the CDR3 DNA reads TGTGCCAGCAGCTCCGGGACAGCCGACTACGAGCAGTACTTC.

Here the CDR3 reads CASSLGGSEQFF. The CDR3 DNA reads TGTGCCAGCAGCTTAGGGGGGAGTGAGCAGTTCTTC. The chain employs TRBV7-8 and TRBJ2-1; the D gene could be TRBD1 or TRBD2 (5 bases each). Trimming left V 1 base short and J 9 bases short, with 7 bases between. The CDR3 length is 12 residues. Germline CDR1 is SGHVS and CDR2 is FQNEAQ.